Detailed here is one TCR beta chain. The antigen is unknown. The read gets to within 3 residues of the CDR3 end, and the germline J gene fills in the rest. Germline loops: CDR1 SGHRS, CDR2 YFSETQ. The CDR3 spans 13 residues. Trimming cost V 3 bases and J 5 bases, with 12 bases left between them. Unstimulated Tregs (CD4+CD25+CD127-) and CD4+CD25- non-Tregs were sorted from PBMCs. These data originate in a study of Tregs in tolerant kidney transplant recipients. Study as a whole: Mixed chimerism was transient after nonmyeloablative marrow transplants from related graft donors.

TCRdb's copy holds only in-frame clones and misses some; the assay was immunoSEQ multiplex PCR. The table counts 31,000 or so clones; 13% to 15% lies in the top ten. Broader study findings: Some patients' samples used different primers over time, so nucleotide sequences weren't comparable. Biological reproducibility was not directly addressed, but technical replication error appeared minimal.

This receptor was taken from a human donor who received a combined kidney and bone marrow transplant. The chain has TRBV5-1 and TRBJ2-7, with D perhaps matching TRBD1 (6 bases). Source: CD8+ T cells from blood, taken before the transplant. CDR3 bases read: TGCGCCAGCAGCTCGTTGACAGGTGACGAG. It encodes CASSSLTGDE. The full CDR3 sequence reads CASSSLTGDEQYF.